The entry below describes one T cell receptor (beta chain). CDR3 length: 14 residues. Germline loops: CDR1 SGHRS, CDR2 YFSETQ. With V trimmed by 4 bases and J by 6 bases, 9 bases remained unmatched. This record comes from a study of OX40 agonist ivuxolimab in advanced cancers. Libraries were prepared by immunoSEQ multiplex PCR; TCRdb keeps only in-frame clonotypes and omits some of them. This sample yields some 58,000 clones, of which 70% to 90% are seen a single time; 1.9% belongs to the top ten. The material sequenced was CD4+ or CD8+ T cells sorted from blood, taken in a trial of the OX40 agonist ivuxolimab. The rearrangement joins TRBV5-1 to TRBJ2-7, with TRBD1 identical over 8 bases. This TCR came from an adult with an advanced solid tumor such as melanoma, head and neck, liver or kidney cancer. For the CDR3, the DNA is TGCGCCAGCAGCGATCCCCAGGGGGCCGGCGAGCAGTACTTC. It translates to CASSDPQGAGEQYF.